What follows is one TCR beta chain and its context. The data were produced by immunoSEQ multiplex PCR, yet TCRdb's version contains in-frame clones alone and is incomplete. The sample lists 400,000 to 500,000 clones, around nine tenths seen once, with about 1.4% in the top ten. These data originate in a study of blood T cell repertoires in COVID-19. The receptor comes from a woman aged 18-29 years who had been exposed to COVID-19. The material sequenced was PBMCs or T cells enriched from blood (not recorded which).

CDR3 residues: CAISAPPSGNTEAFF. The CDR3 nucleotides read TGTGCCATCAGTGCCCCTCCCAGTGGTAACACTGAAGCTTTCTTT. J is TRBJ1-1 and V is TRBV10-3; no reliable D call. CDR3 size: 15 residues. Trimming took 4 bases from V and 2 from J, leaving 14 bases between them. Germline V gives CDR1 ENHRY, CDR2 SYGVKD.